The T cell receptor beta chain described here comes from a study of regulatory T cells in long-lasting Graves disease. The time point: persistent/refractory GD, antithyroid drugs over 5 years with positive TRAb. The TCR library was prepared using RNA isolated from PBMCs. The study's findings and limits: Public clonotype sharing was higher in persistent than newly diagnosed patients. There were preferences for TRBV28, TRBJ1-2 and TRBJ2-5 in persistent disease.

Library construction for TCR beta used iRepertoire HTBI primers and Arm-PCR of CDR3 regions. One entry per CDR3 protein, called by TCRdb with MiXCR from the multiplex PCR reads. Among about 460,000 distinct CDR3 sequences listed, 20% to 25% were seen once. This clonotype was seen only a few times. Its specificity is not known. CDR1 is SGHNT and CDR2 is YENEEA in the germline V gene. V dropped 0 bases and J dropped 2; count of bases not matched to a gene: 8. This CDR3 spans 18 amino acids. The receptor was isolated from a female donor with Graves disease. The material sequenced was peripheral blood mononuclear cells (PBMCs), taken when the disease was refractory, from a patient treated with antithyroid drugs. V and J are TRBV11-3 and TRBJ2-4; 9 nucleotides agree with TRBD1. The CDR3 nucleotides are TGTGCCAGCAGCTTAGAGCCCCGGACAGGGGAAACCAAAAACATTCAGTACTTC. It yields the protein CASSLEPRTGETKNIQYF.